This paragraph reports one T cell receptor (beta chain). Antigen specificity is unknown. These data come from a study of T-cell memory formation after mild COVID-19. Broader study findings: The study detected some responding clones in pre-infection memory, suggesting cross-reactive memory joined.

TCRdb redid the calling of the 5' RACE reads with MiXCR, one entry per CDR3 protein. The sample includes 200,000 to 250,000 distinct CDR3 sequences, 8% to 10% of them seen just once. The CDR3 is 13 amino acids. Trimming removed 3 bases at V and 3 bases at J, with 9 bases between. Germline V gene data show CDR1 as SGHRS and CDR2 as YFSETQ. This TCR was sampled from a man aged 18 to 30 who had mild COVID-19 (a few samples of this study predate the infection). Cell type and time point are not known. The sample taken for sequencing was PBMCs or a T cell subset sorted from them (not recorded which). The rearrangement links TRBV5-1 to TRBJ2-5; a possible D gene is TRBD2 (6 bases). CDR3 loop: CASSSRLEETQYF. As DNA, the CDR3 is TGCGCCAGCAGCTCCCGACTAGAAGAGACCCAGTACTTC.